This entry lists 28 T cell receptor beta chains sequenced from one sample in a study of PD-L1 blockade in urothelial cancer. Sequenced by immunoSEQ multiplex PCR; TCRdb stores in-frame clones only, minus some. Here the sample spans over 45,000 clones, 70% to 90% being singletons. The specimen comprised PBMCs, sampled around atezolizumab (anti-PD-L1) treatment. Receptor source: a man aged 50 to 60 with urothelial cancer.

This clone is a singleton in its sample. The rearrangement uses TRBV7-3 and TRBJ2-7, with 11 bases lining up with TRBD1. The germline CDR1 and CDR2 sequences are SGHTA and FQGTGA. This CDR3 contains 14 residues. V gave up 5 bases and J gave up 7 bases; unmatched junction bases: 7. CDR3 amino acids: CASSVGTGGWEQYF. The DNA for the CDR3 is TGTGCCAGCAGCGTCGGGACAGGGGGTTGGGAGCAGTACTTC.

V usage is TRBV9 and J usage is TRBJ1-3, with TRBD1 identical over 10 bases. In germline, CDR1 is SGDLS, CDR2 YYNGEE. The CDR3 contains 17 residues. V lost 4 bases, J lost 4 bases, and 11 bases stayed unmatched. The DNA of the CDR3 is TGTGCCAGCAGCAAGGGACAGGGGTCCTTGGAAGGAAACACCATATATTTT. Protein: CASSKGQGSLEGNTIYF. The complete variable domain, with remaining parts taken from reference TRBV9 and TRBJ1-3, reads DSGVTQTPKHLITATGQRVTLRCSPRSGDLSVYWYQQSLDQGLQFLIQYYNGEERAKGNILERFSAQQFPDLHSELNLSSLELGDSALYFCASSKGQGSLEGNTIYFGEGSWLTVV.

The chain links TRBV7-9 to TRBJ2-1; 7 nucleotides match TRBD2. With 7 bases clipped from V and 8 bases from J, the junction kept 8 bases outside the gene matches. Germline CDR1 SEHNR, CDR2 FQNEAQ (reference sequence). The CDR3 runs 13 residues. Here the CDR3 reads CASNRRENHEQFF. The CDR3 DNA follows: TGTGCCAGCAATAGGCGGGAGAATCATGAGCAGTTCTTC.

The chain has TRBV25-1 and TRBJ2-7; 7 bases fit TRBD1. After removal of 6 bases from V and 0 bases from J, the junction contained 2 bases not matched to a gene. CDR3 length: 13 residues. The germline CDR1 and CDR2 sequences are MGHDK and SYGVNS. The CDR3 spells CASSRTGSYEQYF. In DNA, the CDR3 is TGTGCCAGCAGCCGGACAGGCTCCTACGAGCAGTACTTC.

The chain couples TRBV10-3 to TRBJ2-5; no reliable D call. Germline assignment: CDR1 ENHRY and CDR2 SYGVKD. The CDR3 extends over 11 amino acids. Trimming pared 3 bases from V and 5 bases from J, leaving 4 bases between. CDR3 sequence reads: CAISDLETQYF. In DNA, the CDR3 is TGTGCCATCAGTGACTTGGAGACCCAGTACTTC.

V and J are TRBV18 and TRBJ2-3; 12 bases map to TRBD2. Germline V gene data show CDR1 as KGHSH and CDR2 as LQKENI. J lost 6 bases, V lost 4 bases, and 2 bases had no gene match. The CDR3 has 14 residues. The CDR3 DNA sequence: TGTGCCAGCTCACGAGGACTAGCGGGGGATACGCAGTATTTT. It translates to CASSRGLAGDTQYF.

The chain employs TRBV28 and TRBJ2-7, with 8 nucleotides matching TRBD1. The CDR3 has 13 amino acids. J lost 12 bases, V lost 4 bases, and 11 bases had no gene match. Germline V gene sequence: CDR1 MDHEN, CDR2 SYDVKM. CDR3 nucleotides: TGTGCCAGCAGTTATCCCTCCTCAGGGGGCTGGTACTTC. Translation gives CASSYPSSGGWYF.

The rearrangement links TRBV9 to TRBJ1-2, with TRBD1 as a possible D gene (6 bases). This CDR3 is built from 15 residues. The germline V and J ends were trimmed by 3 bases and 1 base, with 13 bases remaining between them. The germline CDR1 and CDR2 sequences are SGDLS and YYNGEE. The CDR3 reads CASSARGQNNYGYTF. The CDR3 DNA sequence: TGTGCCAGCAGCGCGCGGGGGCAGAATAACTATGGCTACACCTTC.

The chain links TRBV5-1 to TRBJ2-1; D may be TRBD2 (6 bases). The CDR3 extends over 14 amino acids. The V gene lost 5 bases and the J gene lost 0 bases, with 9 bases spanning the gap. In germline, CDR1 is SGHRS, CDR2 YFSETQ. CDR3 DNA sequence: TGCGCCAGCAGGGAGGGCCTCTCCTACAATGAGCAGTTCTTC. It specifies CASREGLSYNEQFF.

This chain uses TRBV5-1 with TRBJ2-1; maybe TRBD2 (6 bases). In germline, CDR1 is SGHRS, CDR2 YFSETQ. This CDR3 region has 16 residues. With 4 bases removed from V and 2 bases from J, the gap between germline ends came to 16 bases. The CDR3 spells CASSPTGTAAYNEQFF. CDR3 DNA sequence: TGCGCCAGCAGCCCGACCGGGACTGCCGCCTACAATGAGCAGTTCTTC.

The rearrangement uses TRBV10-1 and TRBJ2-7, with TRBD2 matching 10 bases. This CDR3 is 18 amino acids long. The germline V gene has CDR1 WNHNN and CDR2 SYGVQD (reference sequence). V lost 8 bases, J lost 5 bases, and 21 bases stayed unmatched. The CDR3 nucleotides are TGCGCCAGCCTACCCGGGACTAGCGTAAATTACGATTCTGACGAGCAGTACTTC. It codes for CASLPGTSVNYDSDEQYF.

By proportion, this clone is medium-sized. This chain connects TRBV2 to TRBJ1-2; 10 nucleotides match TRBD1. CDR1 and CDR2 (germline): SNHLY, FYNNEI. The CDR3 runs to 13 residues. V lost 6 bases, J lost 2 bases, and 0 bases stayed unmatched. The CDR3 DNA follows: TGTGCCAGCAGGGACAGGGGGAACTATGGCTACACCTTC. Its translation is CASRDRGNYGYTF.

The chain joins TRBV7-9 to TRBJ1-2, with D possibly matching TRBD1 (5 bases). Between the trimmed V and J ends, which lost 0 bases and 4 bases, there was a span of 6 bases. Germline V gene sequence: CDR1 SEHNR, CDR2 FQNEAQ (reference sequence). There are 13 residues in the CDR3. This CDR3 reads CASSLAQGYGYTF. The CDR3 DNA is TGTGCCAGCAGCTTAGCCCAGGGCTATGGCTACACCTTC.

This chain joins TRBV10-3 and TRBJ1-2; no clear D. The CDR3 consists of 17 residues. Trimming removed 6 bases from V and 0 bases from J, with 20 bases in between. Germline loops: CDR1 ENHRY, CDR2 SYGVKD. For the CDR3, the DNA is TGTGCCATCAGCCCTACGAGTGGGAGGAGGGCTAACTATGGCTACACCTTC. It yields the protein CAISPTSGRRANYGYTF.

This chain uses TRBV11-2 with TRBJ2-5, with D perhaps matching TRBD1 (5 bases). Germline V lookup: CDR1 SGHAT, CDR2 FQNNGV. The V and J ends lost 3 bases and 5 bases respectively, with 10 bases between them. The CDR3 length is 13 residues. For the CDR3, the DNA is TGTGCCAGCAGCTTTAGGGGTAGGGAGACCCAGTACTTC. This codes for CASSFRGRETQYF.

The chain links TRBV28 to TRBJ1-1; unclear D gene. The CDR3 runs 17 residues. Germline V gene sequence: CDR1 MDHEN, CDR2 SYDVKM. V lost 9 bases to trimming and J lost 6 bases, with 29 bases between them. CDR3 amino acids: CASYPMRLAREKAEAFF. The CDR3 DNA sequence: TGTGCCAGTTACCCCATGAGACTTGCGAGGGAGAAGGCTGAAGCTTTCTTT.

This chain joins TRBV7-8 and TRBJ1-4; a possible D gene is TRBD1 (5 bases). CDR3 length equals 14 residues. V lost 1 base, J lost 4 bases, and 7 bases lay in between. Germline CDR1 and CDR2: SGHVS and FQNEAQ. The CDR3 DNA follows: TGTGCCAGCAGCTTAGGCGGGGGTAATGAAAAACTGTTTTTT. Its translation: CASSLGGGNEKLFF. The whole variable domain, remainder taken from reference TRBV7-8 and TRBJ1-4, is GAGVSQSPRYKVAKRGQDVALRCDPISGHVSLFWYQQALGQGPEFLTYFQNEAQLDKSGLPSDRFFAERPEGSVSTLKIQRTQQEDSAVYLCASSLGGGNEKLFFGSGTQLSVL.

This chain links TRBV5-4 with TRBJ2-5; no clear D gene. The germline V gene has CDR1 SGHNT and CDR2 YYREEE (reference sequence). With 4 bases removed from V and 5 bases from J, the gap between germline ends came to 15 bases. This CDR3 is 14 amino acids long. The CDR3: CASSHLNQEETQYF. In nucleotides, the CDR3 is TGTGCCAGCAGCCACCTCAACCAAGAGGAGACCCAGTACTTC.

The chain uses TRBV5-6 and TRBJ2-5; 11 nucleotides agree with TRBD2. CDR3 size: 15 residues. Germline values: CDR1 SGHDT, CDR2 YYEEEE. V lost 2 bases to trimming and J lost 2 bases; unmatched junction nucleotides: 2. The CDR3 nucleotides are TGTGCCAGCAGCTTACTAGCGGGGGAACAAGAGACCCAGTACTTC. It codes for CASSLLAGEQETQYF.

The J gene is TRBJ2-1, the V gene TRBV2, with unresolved D. The germline CDR1 and CDR2 sequences are SNHLY and FYNNEI. Trimming cost V 4 bases and J 8 bases, with 12 bases left between them. This CDR3 region has 13 residues. CDR3 DNA sequence: TGTGCCAGCAGTGGAGTAGAGTGGTATGAGCAGTTCTTC. Encoded protein: CASSGVEWYEQFF.

The V and J genes are TRBV30 and TRBJ2-5; TRBD1 matches 7 bases. Trimming cost V 5 bases and J 4 bases; bases outside gene matches: 7. The germline gives CDR1 GTSNPN, CDR2 SVGIG (reference sequence). This CDR3 has 13 amino acids. The DNA of the CDR3 is TGTGCCTGGGGGATACAGGGGTCAGAGACCCAGTACTTC. It specifies CAWGIQGSETQYF.

Only one count was recorded for this clone. This sequence joins TRBV5-5 and TRBJ2-3, with TRBD1 as a possible D gene (5 bases). Germline CDR1 is SGHKS and CDR2 is YYEKEE (reference sequence). The CDR3 is made up of 14 amino acids. Deletions cut 3 bases from V and 2 bases from J, with 10 bases between. CDR3 bases: TGTGCCAGCAGCTCAGGGCACGACACAGATACGCAGTATTTT. This codes for CASSSGHDTDTQYF.

V gene TRBV7-2 combines with J gene TRBJ2-1; D might be TRBD1 (5 bases). The CDR3 loop spans 15 amino acids. Germline-derived CDR1 and CDR2 are SGHTA and FQGNSA. V lost 5 bases to trimming and J lost 0 bases, with 11 bases between them. The CDR3 DNA follows: TGTGCCAGCAGCGTGGGGCACGGCTCCTACAATGAGCAGTTCTTC. Amino acids: CASSVGHGSYNEQFF. Full variable domain (remainder filled in from reference TRBV7-2 and TRBJ2-1): GAGVSQSPSNKVTEKGKDVELRCDPISGHTALYWYRQSLGQGLEFLIYFQGNSAPDKSGLPSDRFSAERTGGSVSTLTIQRTQQEDSAVYLCASSVGHGSYNEQFFGPGTRLTVL.

Comments on this clone: This specimen includes other DNA sequences encoding the same CDR3. The rearrangement uses TRBV5-1 and TRBJ2-1; TRBD2 is a possible D gene (6 bases). Germline V gene sequence: CDR1 SGHRS, CDR2 YFSETQ. The V gene lost 0 bases and the J gene lost 7 bases, with 14 bases spanning the gap. The CDR3 has 15 residues. CDR3 residues: CASSLGGAGGNEQFF. The CDR3 DNA reads as TGCGCCAGCAGCTTGGGGGGAGCGGGTGGGAATGAGCAGTTCTTC. Supplemented by reference TRBV5-1 and TRBJ2-1, the full variable domain reads KAGVTQTPRYLIKTRGQQVTLSCSPISGHRSVSWYQQTPGQGLQFLFEYFSETQRNKGNFPGRFSGRQFSNSRSEMNVSTLELGDSALYLCASSLGGAGGNEQFFGPGTRLTVL.

This clone was observed once. V gene TRBV19 combines with J gene TRBJ2-7; a weak D match, TRBD2 (6 bases). The germline CDR1 and CDR2 sequences are LNHDA and SQIVND (reference sequence). The V gene lost 5 bases and the J gene lost 6 bases, with 17 bases spanning the gap. This CDR3 is 14 amino acids long. The CDR3 nucleotides are TGTGCCAGTAGTGCACAACAGACTAGTTCCGAGCAGTACTTC. This sequence encodes CASSAQQTSSEQYF. Using reference TRBV19 and TRBJ2-7 for the parts outside the CDR3, the full variable domain is DGGITQSPKYLFRKEGQNVTLSCEQNLNHDAMYWYRQDPGQGLRLIYYSQIVNDFQKGDIAEGYSVSREKKESFPLTVTSAQKNPTAFYLCASSAQQTSSEQYFGPGTRLTVT.

This chain joins TRBV28 and TRBJ1-3; 9 nucleotides agree with TRBD1. The CDR3 has 16 amino acids. V lost 6 bases to trimming and J lost 3 bases; unmatched junction nucleotides: 9. CDR1 and CDR2 (germline): MDHEN, SYDVKM. CDR3 bases: TGTGCCAGCAGGCTGTCCCGGGACAGGGATGGAAACACCATATATTTT. Translation gives CASRLSRDRDGNTIYF.

This chain uses TRBV30 with TRBJ1-3; 9 bases agree with TRBD1. CDR1 and CDR2 from the germline V gene are GTSNPN and SVGIG (reference sequence). The CDR3 extends over 17 amino acids. The trim removed 3 bases at V and 0 bases at J, leaving 9 bases unmatched. CDR3 nucleotide sequence: TGTGCCTGGAGGGGCGGGACAGGGAAAAACTCTGGAAACACCATATATTTT. It codes for CAWRGGTGKNSGNTIYF. Drawing the rest from reference TRBV30 and TRBJ1-3, the complete variable domain is SQTIHQWPATLVQPVGSPLSLECTVEGTSNPNLYWYRQAAGRGLQLLFYSVGIGQISSEVPQNLSASRPQDRQFILSSKKLLLSDSGFYLCAWRGGTGKNSGNTIYFGEGSWLTVV.

This chain links TRBV2 with TRBJ2-7, with 7 nucleotides matching TRBD2. The V and J ends lost 6 bases and 4 bases, in that order; junction bases with no gene match: 6. Germline-derived CDR1 and CDR2 are SNHLY and FYNNEI. CDR3 length: 13 amino acids. The CDR3 loop reads CASRAGARYEQYF. The CDR3 nucleotides are TGTGCCAGCAGGGCGGGAGCTAGGTACGAGCAGTACTTC.